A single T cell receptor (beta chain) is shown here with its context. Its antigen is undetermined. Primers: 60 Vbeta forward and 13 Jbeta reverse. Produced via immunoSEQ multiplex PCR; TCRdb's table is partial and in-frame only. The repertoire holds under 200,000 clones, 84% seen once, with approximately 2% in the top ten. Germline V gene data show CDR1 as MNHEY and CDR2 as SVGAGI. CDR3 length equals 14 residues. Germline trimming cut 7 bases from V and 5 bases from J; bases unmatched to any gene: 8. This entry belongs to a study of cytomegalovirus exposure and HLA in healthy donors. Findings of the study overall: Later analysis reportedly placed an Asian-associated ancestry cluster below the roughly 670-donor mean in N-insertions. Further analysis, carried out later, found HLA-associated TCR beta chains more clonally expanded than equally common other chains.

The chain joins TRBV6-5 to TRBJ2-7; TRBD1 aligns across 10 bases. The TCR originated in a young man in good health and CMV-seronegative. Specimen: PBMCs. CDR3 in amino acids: CASTRGTGVHEQYF. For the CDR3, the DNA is TGTGCCAGCACCAGGGGGACAGGGGTCCACGAGCAGTACTTC.